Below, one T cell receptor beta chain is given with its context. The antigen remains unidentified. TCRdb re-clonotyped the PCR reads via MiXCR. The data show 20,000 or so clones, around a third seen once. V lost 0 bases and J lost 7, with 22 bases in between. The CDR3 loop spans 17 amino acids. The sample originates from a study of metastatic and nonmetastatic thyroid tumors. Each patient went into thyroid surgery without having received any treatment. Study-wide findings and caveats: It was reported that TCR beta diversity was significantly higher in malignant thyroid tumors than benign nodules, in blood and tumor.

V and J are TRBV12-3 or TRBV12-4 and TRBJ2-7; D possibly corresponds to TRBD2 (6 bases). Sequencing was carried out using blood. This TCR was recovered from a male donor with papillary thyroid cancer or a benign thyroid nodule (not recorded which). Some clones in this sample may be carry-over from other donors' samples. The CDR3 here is CASSLAPGLSIGWEQYF. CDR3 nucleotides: TGTGCCAGCAGTTTAGCCCCGGGACTCTCGATTGGTTGGGAGCAGTACTTC.